These 18 T cell receptor beta chains share one sample of origin, sequenced in a study of T-cell memory formation after mild COVID-19. TCRdb fed the 5' RACE reads into MiXCR, producing one record per CDR3 protein. Of under 150,000 distinct CDR3 sequences listed, about a fifth are singletons. Sequenced material: PBMCs or a T cell subset sorted from them (not recorded which). These receptors were taken from a man aged 18 to 29 who had mild COVID-19 (a few samples of this study predate the infection). Cell type and time point are not known.

In this sample, this clonotype turned up many times. The gene calls are TRBV5-1 and TRBJ2-3; D is tentatively TRBD1 or TRBD2 (5 bases each). V was pared by 0 bases and J by 3 bases, with 14 bases between. This CDR3 has 16 residues. CDR1 and CDR2 (germline): SGHRS, YFSETQ. CDR3 coding DNA: TGCGCCAGCAGCTTGGCAGGGAGTATCGAGACAGATACGCAGTATTTT. It translates to CASSLAGSIETDTQYF.

This clonotype was detected a few times. V and J are TRBV29-1 and TRBJ1-2; D is ambiguous. This CDR3 has 14 residues. Germline CDR1 is SQVTM and CDR2 is ANQGSEA. The V and J ends lost 0 bases and 4 bases respectively, with 12 bases between them. In DNA form, the CDR3 reads TGCAGCGTTGAAGACAGGCAATTGCTCTATGGCTACACCTTC. It encodes CSVEDRQLLYGYTF.

This rearrangement joins TRBV12-3 or TRBV12-4 to TRBJ2-3; 7 bases fit TRBD2. With 6 bases clipped from V and 6 bases from J, the junction kept 6 bases outside the gene matches. The CDR3 covers 13 residues. The CDR3 bases are TGTGCCAGCAGATCCGGGAGGACGGATACGCAGTATTTT. This codes for CASRSGRTDTQYF.

This clonotype showed up just a few times. The chain carries TRBV7-9 and TRBJ2-1; TRBD1 matches 11 bases. The CDR3 totals 16 residues. Germline CDR1 SEHNR, CDR2 FQNEAQ (reference sequence). V was clipped by 3 bases and J by 5 bases; unmatched bases: 6. CDR3 in DNA: TGTGCCAGCAGCTTCATCCCGGGACAGGGGGACAATGAGCAGTTCTTC. This sequence encodes CASSFIPGQGDNEQFF.

This chain connects TRBV7-9 to TRBJ2-5; D is tentatively TRBD1 or TRBD2 (5 bases each). Trimming took off 5 bases at V and 5 bases at J, with 18 bases between the two ends. Germline assignment: CDR1 SEHNR and CDR2 FQNEAQ (reference sequence). This CDR3 contains 15 residues. The DNA of the CDR3 is TGTGCCAGCAGCCAGCCGGGACGGACGTTGGAGACCCAGTACTTC. This codes for CASSQPGRTLETQYF.

The rearrangement links TRBV28 to TRBJ1-4; no clear D. The V and J ends lost 4 bases and 8 bases respectively, with 14 bases between them. The CDR3 is made up of 14 amino acids. In germline, CDR1 is MDHEN, CDR2 SYDVKM. The CDR3 DNA is TGTGCCAGCAGTTGGCGGGGATTTCACGAAAAACTGTTTTTT. Protein sequence: CASSWRGFHEKLFF.

This rearrangement joins TRBV5-4 to TRBJ2-1; TRBD2 aligns across 13 bases. Per the germline V gene, CDR1 is SGHNT and CDR2 is YYREEE (reference sequence). The V gene end was trimmed by 0 bases and the J gene end by 5 bases; junction bases not matched to a gene: 14. This CDR3 comprises 20 residues. CDR3 DNA: TGTGCCAGCAGCTTGGGCCCGGGACTAGCGGGGCCGGGGGTAAACAATGAGCAGTTCTTC. It codes for CASSLGPGLAGPGVNNEQFF.

The chain couples TRBV7-8 to TRBJ2-3, with D tentatively TRBD2 (6 bases). Germline assignment: CDR1 SGHVS and CDR2 FQNEAQ. V lost 1 base and J lost 5, with 10 bases in between. This CDR3 contains 14 residues. Here the CDR3 reads CASSLGRRGDTQYF. CDR3 nucleotide sequence: TGTGCCAGCAGCTTAGGCCGGAGGGGAGATACGCAGTATTTT. The full variable domain, completed using reference TRBV7-8 and TRBJ2-3, is GAGVSQSPRYKVAKRGQDVALRCDPISGHVSLFWYQQALGQGPEFLTYFQNEAQLDKSGLPSDRFFAERPEGSVSTLKIQRTQQEDSAVYLCASSLGRRGDTQYFGPGTRLTVL.

The chain links TRBV4-1 to TRBJ2-5, with 10 bases aligning to TRBD2. Germline V CDR1 and CDR2: MGHRA, YSYEKL. V was clipped by 2 bases and J by 5 bases; unmatched bases: 5. The CDR3 extends over 15 amino acids. In DNA form, the CDR3 reads TGCGCCAGCAGCCAACTAGCGGGAGATCCTGAGACCCAGTACTTC. It is translated as CASSQLAGDPETQYF.

CDR3 residues: CASSRGGAGYGYTF. In nucleotides, the CDR3 is TGTGCCAGCAGCCGAGGGGGCGCCGGCTATGGCTACACCTTC. This chain links TRBV14 with TRBJ1-2; the match to TRBD1 covers 7 bases. The V segment lost 4 bases and the J segment 4 bases; nucleotides outside the gene matches: 6. The germline V gene has CDR1 SGHDN and CDR2 FVKESK. This CDR3 comprises 14 residues.

The V gene is TRBV20-1, the J gene TRBJ2-1, with D maybe TRBD1 (5 bases). Germline CDR1 and CDR2: DFQATT and SNEGSKA (reference sequence). This CDR3 region has 14 residues. V lost 1 base and J 7 bases, leaving 14 bases between the germline ends. The chain's CDR3 is CSARASHNRNEQFF. The CDR3, as DNA: TGCAGTGCTAGAGCGAGTCATAACAGGAATGAGCAGTTCTTC.

The table lists this clonotype with a few counts. The chain is built from TRBV12-3 or TRBV12-4 and TRBJ2-3, with 10 positions matching TRBD2. Trimming removed 6 bases from V and 6 bases from J; junction bases left unmatched: 6. This CDR3 is built from 14 residues. CDR3 in amino acids: CASSVGLAADTQYF. CDR3 sequence (DNA): TGTGCCAGCAGCGTCGGACTAGCGGCCGATACGCAGTATTTT.

The chain combines TRBV25-1 with TRBJ2-5; 10 positions match TRBD2. The CDR3 totals 13 residues. V lost 7 bases, J lost 3 bases, and 2 bases stayed unmatched. Per germline, CDR1 MGHDK and CDR2 SYGVNS. This chain's CDR3 is CASKTSGEETQYF. CDR3 DNA sequence: TGTGCCAGCAAAACTAGCGGGGAAGAGACCCAGTACTTC.

This clonotype appeared once. The genes are TRBV12-3 or TRBV12-4 and TRBJ1-1, with D possibly being TRBD1 (6 bases). Trimming removed 1 base at V and 6 bases at J, with 12 bases between. The length of the CDR3 is 14 residues. The CDR3 sequence is CASSLGGALPEAFF. In nucleotides, the CDR3 is TGTGCCAGCAGTTTAGGGGGGGCGCTTCCTGAAGCTTTCTTT.

The genes are TRBV11-2 and TRBJ2-7; the D is unclear. The DNA end is a closer match to TRBJ2-5, so the J assignment may be wrong. The CDR3 spans 14 residues. Germline lookup yields CDR1 SGHAT and CDR2 FQNNGV. The CDR3 DNA is TGTGCCAGCAGCTTAGGACCGACGCAAGAGACCCAGTACTTC. Translated: CASSLGPTQETQYF.

The V gene is TRBV6-2 or TRBV6-3, the J gene TRBJ1-2, with a possible D match to TRBD1 (5 bases). V was cut by 6 bases and J by 0 bases, with 17 bases left in between. The length of the CDR3 is 16 residues. Germline assignment: CDR1 MNHEY and CDR2 SVGEGT. CDR3 in DNA: TGTGCCAGCAGACGCGGGACCTCGGGGCCTAACTATGGCTACACCTTC. Translation: CASRRGTSGPNYGYTF.

The chain is built from TRBV9 and TRBJ1-5, with TRBD1 matching 10 bases. Unmatched junction bases numbered 4, after V lost 3 bases and J lost 4 bases. Germline V gene data show CDR1 as SGDLS and CDR2 as YYNGEE. The length of the CDR3 is 15 residues. CDR3 in amino acids: CASSAGTGVNQPQHF. CDR3 bases: TGTGCCAGCAGCGCCGGGACAGGGGTTAATCAGCCCCAGCATTTT.

This clonotype was found a few times. The rearrangement links TRBV7-9 to TRBJ1-1, with 7 bases lining up with TRBD1. The junction had 15 bases not matched to a gene; V was cut back by 5 bases and J by 0 bases. CDR3 length: 18 amino acids. Germline V gene data show CDR1 as SEHNR and CDR2 as FQNEAQ (reference sequence). The CDR3 region is CASSPPEGQFLMNTEAFF. Written as DNA, the CDR3 is TGTGCCAGCAGCCCCCCGGAGGGACAGTTCCTCATGAACACTGAAGCTTTCTTT.